What follows are 20 T cell receptor beta chains derived from one specimen sequenced in a study of blood T cell repertoires in COVID-19. The assay was immunoSEQ multiplex PCR, and TCRdb's table has in-frame clones only and misses some. Here the sample spans around 200,000 clones, about nine tenths being singletons. Sequenced sample: peripheral blood. The source is a man aged 18 to 29 with active or convalescent COVID-19.

The chain carries TRBV6-1 and TRBJ2-1; 9 bases match TRBD2. With V trimmed by 1 base and J by 8 bases, 9 bases remained unmatched. CDR1 and CDR2 from the germline V gene are MNHNS and SASEGT. The CDR3 has 16 residues. CDR3 protein: CASSEVDSGSSDEQFF. The DNA for the CDR3 is TGTGCCAGCAGTGAAGTGGATAGCGGGAGTTCGGATGAGCAGTTCTTC.

The chain couples TRBV10-3 to TRBJ2-3; unclear D gene. This CDR3 is built from 16 residues. V lost 3 bases and J 4 bases, leaving 17 bases between the germline ends. Germline V gene lookup returns CDR1 ENHRY and CDR2 SYGVKD. CDR3 nucleotides: TGTGCCATCAGTGACCGAGCGTCCCTGGGTTCAGATACGCAGTATTTT. It codes for CAISDRASLGSDTQYF.

This clone was seen a handful of times. J is TRBJ1-2 and V is TRBV18, with 7 bases that match TRBD1. CDR3 length: 15 residues. Germline values: CDR1 KGHSH, CDR2 LQKENI. The J segment lost 4 bases and the V segment lost 5 bases, leaving 10 bases of the junction unmatched. CDR3 sequence: CASSSSTGNSYGYTF. The CDR3 nucleotides read TGTGCCAGCTCATCTTCGACAGGGAATAGCTATGGCTACACCTTC.

This chain uses TRBV10-3 with TRBJ1-2, with 9 positions matching TRBD1. With V trimmed by 10 bases and J by 4 bases, 13 bases remained unmatched. Looked up from germline, CDR1 is ENHRY and CDR2 is SYGVKD. The CDR3 is made up of 15 amino acids. This CDR3 is CASLNPGQGPYGYTF. CDR3 nucleotide sequence: TGTGCCAGCCTGAACCCGGGACAGGGCCCCTATGGCTACACCTTC.

V gene TRBV5-1 combines with J gene TRBJ2-5, with D possibly matching TRBD1 (6 bases). Germline V gene data show CDR1 as SGHRS and CDR2 as YFSETQ. V lost 4 bases to trimming and J lost 0 bases, with 16 bases between them. CDR3 length equals 16 residues. The DNA of the CDR3 is TGCGCCAGCAGCCTGGCACCCACAGGGAACCAAGAGACCCAGTACTTC. The encoded protein is CASSLAPTGNQETQYF.

The chain recombines TRBV11-2 with TRBJ2-7; D gene unclear. V lost 2 bases, J lost 4 bases, and 9 bases lay in between. The V gene's germline CDR1 is SGHAT and CDR2 FQNNGV. The CDR3 loop spans 13 amino acids. DNA of the CDR3: TGTGCCAGCAGCTTAAACTCGGTATACGAGCAGTACTTC. It yields the protein CASSLNSVYEQYF.

This clone was seen once. The chain links TRBV12-5 to TRBJ1-5; 7 bases are a match to TRBD1. The germline gives CDR1 LGHNT, CDR2 FRNRAP. This CDR3 comprises 16 residues. Trimming cost V 3 bases and J 1 base; bases outside gene matches: 6. In nucleotides, the CDR3 is TGTGCTAGTGGTTTCCGAGGGGGCGAGAGCAATCAGCCCCAGCATTTT. Amino acid sequence: CASGFRGGESNQPQHF.

The gene calls are TRBV7-8 and TRBJ1-2; 10 nucleotides agree with TRBD1. Germline V gene data show CDR1 as SGHVS and CDR2 as FQNEAQ. V was pared by 5 bases and J by 6 bases, with 6 bases of the junction left unmatched. There are 14 residues in the CDR3. CDR3 protein: CASSLGTGVNGYTF. CDR3 nucleotides: TGTGCCAGCAGCCTAGGGACAGGGGTTAATGGCTACACCTTC.

This sequence joins TRBV6-5 and TRBJ1-3; D may be TRBD1 (5 bases). From germline, CDR1 is MNHEY and CDR2 SVGAGI. V lost 11 bases to trimming and J lost 0 bases, with 14 bases between them. The CDR3 is 14 amino acids. The CDR3 DNA is TGTGCCGTCTCCAGGGCCGGCTCTGGAAACACCATATATTTT. Protein sequence: CAVSRAGSGNTIYF.

In DNA form, the CDR3 reads TGTGCCAGCTCACGAAGGGACAGTAGCACAGATACGCAGTATTTT. It yields the protein CASSRRDSSTDTQYF. The chain uses TRBV18 and TRBJ2-3; TRBD1 matches at 7 bases. The germline gives CDR1 KGHSH, CDR2 LQKENI. CDR3 size: 15 residues. V lost 4 bases, J lost 0 bases, and 4 bases stayed unmatched.

The chain recombines TRBV27 with TRBJ2-7; 11 bases agree with TRBD2. CDR3 length: 19 residues. From germline, CDR1 is MNHEY and CDR2 SMNVEV (reference sequence). J lost 3 bases, V lost 7 bases, and 20 bases had no gene match. CDR3 in DNA: TGTGCCAGCACCATTAGGGTCCGGGCTAGCGGGGGGCTCCGCTACGAGCAGTACTTC. It specifies CASTIRVRASGGLRYEQYF.

The gene calls are TRBV5-3 and TRBJ2-1; 9 nucleotides agree with TRBD2. TRBV5-3 is designated an ORF whose function remains uncertain. The CDR3 spans 16 residues. V lost 1 base to trimming and J lost 8 bases; unmatched junction nucleotides: 10. DNA of the CDR3: TGTGCCAGAAGCTTGAAGGGACTAGCAAATCTCGATGAGCAGTTCTTC. Translating it yields CARSLKGLANLDEQFF.

V gene TRBV7-9 combines with J gene TRBJ1-6; 9 bases map to TRBD1. The CDR3 is 15 amino acids. The germline gives CDR1 SEHNR, CDR2 FQNEAQ (reference sequence). Germline trimming cut 5 bases from V and 9 bases from J; bases unmatched to any gene: 8. CDR3 protein: CASSISRDRASPLHF. DNA of the CDR3: TGTGCCAGCAGCATCAGTCGGGACAGGGCTTCACCCCTCCACTTT.

V and J are TRBV6-2 or TRBV6-3 and TRBJ1-4; perhaps TRBD1 as D (5 bases). Trimming took off 0 bases at V and 7 bases at J, with 12 bases between the two ends. Per the germline V gene, CDR1 is MNHEY and CDR2 is SVGEGT. The CDR3 is 15 amino acids. CDR3 region: CASSYSRRGGEKLFF. The CDR3 DNA reads TGTGCCAGCAGTTACTCGAGAAGGGGTGGTGAAAAACTGTTTTTT.

The V gene is TRBV28, the J gene TRBJ1-5, with 10 bases fitting TRBD1. Looked up from germline, CDR1 is MDHEN and CDR2 is SYDVKM. V dropped 6 bases and J dropped 2; count of bases not matched to a gene: 4. The CDR3 totals 15 residues. DNA of the CDR3: TGTGCCAGCAGACTGACAGGGGGCGGCAATCAGCCCCAGCATTTT. This sequence encodes CASRLTGGGNQPQHF. Supplemented by reference TRBV28 and TRBJ1-5, the full variable domain reads DVKVTQSSRYLVKRTGEKVFLECVQDMDHENMFWYRQDPGLGLRLIYFSYDVKMKEKGDIPEGYSVSREKKERFSLILESASTNQTSMYLCASRLTGGGNQPQHFGDGTRLSIL.

This chain links TRBV5-1 with TRBJ1-1, with TRBD1 as a possible D gene (6 bases). Between the trimmed V and J ends, which lost 4 bases and 6 bases, there was a span of 25 bases. The CDR3 has 17 residues. CDR1 and CDR2 from the germline V gene are SGHRS and YFSETQ. The CDR3 reads CASSNQSPGGGLAEAFF. The CDR3 DNA reads TGCGCCAGCAGCAACCAATCCCCGGGGGGCGGGCTGGCTGAAGCTTTCTTT.

The chain links TRBV9 to TRBJ1-1; D may be TRBD1 (5 bases). V lost 3 bases to trimming and J lost 4 bases, with 19 bases between them. This CDR3 comprises 16 residues. Looked up from germline, CDR1 is SGDLS and CDR2 is YYNGEE. CDR3 region: CASSATGGTVGTEAFF. CDR3 nucleotide sequence: TGTGCCAGCAGCGCAACAGGAGGGACCGTGGGCACTGAAGCTTTCTTT.

In this sample, this clone turned up once. The chain employs TRBV29-1 and TRBJ2-1, with TRBD1 matching 9 bases. Germline V gives CDR1 SQVTM, CDR2 ANQGSEA. This CDR3 spans 14 amino acids. With 6 bases clipped from V and 2 bases from J, the junction kept 5 bases outside the gene matches. CDR3 DNA sequence: TGCAGCGTGATGACAGGGGGGGCCTACAATGAGCAGTTCTTC. Translating it yields CSVMTGGAYNEQFF.

V usage is TRBV7-8 and J usage is TRBJ2-5, with D hard to call. V gave up 5 bases and J gave up 1 base, with 17 bases separating them. CDR3 size: 16 residues. The germline V gene has CDR1 SGHVS and CDR2 FQNEAQ. CDR3 sequence: CASSPRGSQFQETQYF. CDR3 DNA sequence: TGTGCCAGCAGCCCCCGCGGTTCCCAATTCCAAGAGACCCAGTACTTC.

The chain employs TRBV12-3 or TRBV12-4 and TRBJ2-5, with D unclear. V lost 0 bases and J 6 bases, leaving 5 bases between the germline ends. The CDR3 runs 12 residues. CDR3 nucleotides: TGTGCCAGCAGTTTAGCGTATCAGACCCAGTACTTC. It translates to CASSLAYQTQYF.